The present entry profiles one T cell receptor beta chain with its context. Its antigen is still unknown. This specimen comes from a study of regulatory T cells in long-lasting Graves disease. Study results and limitations: Persistent disease preferred TRBV28, TRBJ1-2 and TRBJ2-5.

The time point is: newly diagnosed GD, antithyroid drugs for less than 3 months. Scientists built the TCR library using RNA that was extracted from PBMCs. The patients included were those that came from an endocrinology department in Xi'an, China. This CDR3 comprises 14 residues. Per germline, CDR1 SGDLS and CDR2 YYNGEE. The germline V and J ends were trimmed by 0 bases and 3 bases, with 7 bases remaining between them. The TCR beta library used iRepertoire HTBI primers with Arm-PCR amplification of CDR3. Per the authors' pipeline: Some 57 TRBV and 13 to 15 TRBJ segments were identified across samples. TCRdb re-analysed the multiplex PCR reads in MiXCR, keeping a single row per CDR3 protein. TCRdb's processing, not the authors' own work, is the source of the V and J calls. Of roughly 530,000 distinct CDR3 sequences listed, about 16% are singletons. The same data also contributed to another study, on T cells in Graves' hyperthyroidism and ophthalmopathy. Per that paper: Ophthalmopathy was identified by the model a median around 5.9 months ahead of onset.

The chain links TRBV9 to TRBJ1-3; perhaps TRBD1 as D (5 bases). The TCR sequence derives from a woman between 40 and 65 years old with Graves disease. The sequencing here drew on peripheral blood mononuclear cells (PBMCs), taken at new diagnosis, from a patient treated with antithyroid drugs. The CDR3 DNA reads as TGTGCCAGCAGCGTAGCGGGGCTTGGAAACACCATATATTTT. Translated: CASSVAGLGNTIYF.